One and the same sample provided the 21 T cell receptor beta chains below, sequenced in a study of a mutant IDH1 vaccine in newly diagnosed glioma. Sequenced by immunoSEQ multiplex PCR; TCRdb stores in-frame clones only, minus some. The profile shows under 45,000 clones, around 85% of them singletons. No antigen has been identified for these receptors. Time point in this sample: week 23, last vaccination. Topical imiquimod was applied with each vaccine dose, which held 300 ug of mutant IDH1 20-mer peptide. Source: PBMCs, taken from a glioma patient whose treatment included an IDH1 peptide vaccine. The receptors stem from a woman in her late teens or twenties with glioma. Some clones in this sample may be carry-over from other donors' samples.

The chain joins TRBV15 to TRBJ2-1, with 8 bases identical to TRBD1. CDR3 size: 16 residues. Germline V CDR1 and CDR2: LNHNV, YYDKDF (reference sequence). The V and J ends lost 2 bases and 7 bases, in that order; junction bases with no gene match: 10. The CDR3 protein is CATSRPDRGPGNEQFF. CDR3 sequence (DNA): TGTGCCACCAGCAGACCCGACAGGGGTCCGGGTAATGAGCAGTTCTTC.

The J gene is TRBJ2-2, the V gene TRBV6-4; D is perhaps TRBD1 (6 bases). There are 14 residues in the CDR3. CDR1 is MRHNA, CDR2 SNTAGT, per germline. Trimming removed 6 bases at V and 2 bases at J, with 10 bases between. DNA for the CDR3: TGTGCCAGCAGGAGAGGGGGTAACACCGGGGAGCTGTTTTTT. Residues: CASRRGGNTGELFF.

The chain employs TRBV5-1 and TRBJ2-4, with D perhaps TRBD1 (6 bases). The CDR3 spans 13 residues. The V gene's germline CDR1 is SGHRS and CDR2 YFSETQ. Trimming cost V 4 bases and J 8 bases, with 13 bases left between them. The CDR3 DNA reads as TGCGCCAGCAGCCCCGGTGGGGGCTACATTCAGTACTTC. This gives the protein CASSPGGGYIQYF. The full variable domain, rest sourced from reference TRBV5-1 and TRBJ2-4, is KAGVTQTPRYLIKTRGQQVTLSCSPISGHRSVSWYQQTPGQGLQFLFEYFSETQRNKGNFPGRFSGRQFSNSRSEMNVSTLELGDSALYLCASSPGGGYIQYFGAGTRLSVL.

J is TRBJ2-1 and V is TRBV5-4, with 9 nucleotides matching TRBD2. The CDR3 length is 14 residues. Germline-derived CDR1 and CDR2 are SGHNT and YYREEE (reference sequence). Trimming took 2 bases from V and 10 from J; bases not matched to a gene: 7. CDR3 residues: CASSLAGGTSEQFF. The CDR3 DNA reads TGTGCCAGCAGCTTAGCGGGAGGAACCTCCGAGCAGTTCTTC. Complete variable domain (other parts from reference TRBV5-4 and TRBJ2-1): ETGVTQSPTHLIKTRGQQVTLRCSSQSGHNTVSWYQQALGQGPQFIFQYYREEENGRGNFPPRFSGLQFPNYSSELNVNALELDDSALYLCASSLAGGTSEQFFGPGTRLTVL.

This chain connects TRBV27 to TRBJ2-7, with D tentatively TRBD2 (6 bases). The V end was cut by 5 bases, the J end by 3 bases, with 23 bases between. CDR3 length: 17 amino acids. Per germline, CDR1 MNHEY and CDR2 SMNVEV (reference sequence). This chain's CDR3 is CASSPMSREFMYYEQYF. CDR3 DNA: TGTGCCAGCAGTCCGATGAGCCGGGAGTTTATGTACTACGAGCAGTACTTC.

This chain links TRBV6-1 with TRBJ1-4; 7 bases align to TRBD1. Trimming took 8 bases from V and 0 from J; bases not matched to a gene: 6. The CDR3 loop spans 15 amino acids. Germline V lookup: CDR1 MNHNS, CDR2 SASEGT. This CDR3 is CASPTGASTNEKLFF. The CDR3 DNA sequence: TGTGCCAGCCCTACAGGGGCCTCAACTAATGAAAAACTGTTTTTT.

This chain links TRBV14 with TRBJ2-5; TRBD1 matches at 7 bases. Germline lookup yields CDR1 SGHDN and CDR2 FVKESK. The CDR3 spans 16 residues. The junction had 10 bases not matched to a gene; V was cut back by 4 bases and J by 2 bases. CDR3 sequence: CASSPYVGQQQETQYF. CDR3 nucleotides: TGTGCCAGCAGCCCCTATGTGGGACAGCAACAAGAGACCCAGTACTTC.

The chain employs TRBV18 and TRBJ2-7; 7 bases map to TRBD1. The germline gives CDR1 KGHSH, CDR2 LQKENI. The V and J ends lost 6 bases and 0 bases, in that order; junction bases with no gene match: 8. The CDR3 loop spans 15 amino acids. CDR3: CASSHLGDSSYEQYF. The DNA of the CDR3 is TGTGCCAGCTCGCACCTAGGGGACAGCTCCTACGAGCAGTACTTC.

This clone is a singleton in its sample. The V and J genes are TRBV27 and TRBJ1-1, with 8 bases fitting TRBD1. The CDR3 is 16 amino acids. Germline CDR1 and CDR2: MNHEY and SMNVEV (reference sequence). Germline trimming cut 4 bases from V and 4 bases from J; bases unmatched to any gene: 11. CDR3: CASSSLAGGAATEAFF. In DNA form, the CDR3 reads TGTGCCAGCAGTTCCCTGGCAGGGGGCGCGGCCACTGAAGCTTTCTTT.

The V call is TRBV7-7, the J call TRBJ1-6; possible D gene TRBD1, 5 bases. This CDR3 has 15 residues. V lost 2 bases and J lost 8, with 13 bases in between. The germline V gene encodes CDR1 SSHAT and CDR2 FNYEAQ (reference sequence). The CDR3 region is CASSLRGKGHSPLHF. The DNA for the CDR3 is TGTGCCAGCAGCTTAAGGGGAAAGGGGCATTCACCCCTCCACTTT.

This rearrangement joins TRBV11-2 to TRBJ1-4; 8 positions match TRBD1. This CDR3 region has 16 residues. The ends lost 1 base at V and 4 bases at J; junction bases unmatched: 5. In germline, CDR1 is SGHAT, CDR2 FQNNGV. The CDR3 region is CASSLATGGVNEKLFF. The CDR3 DNA sequence: TGTGCCAGCAGCTTAGCCACAGGGGGGGTTAATGAAAAACTGTTTTTT. Full variable domain (rest looked up from reference TRBV11-2 and TRBJ1-4): EAGVAQSPRYKIIEKRQSVAFWCNPISGHATLYWYQQILGQGPKLLIQFQNNGVVDDSQLPKDRFSAERLKGVDSTLKIQPAKLEDSAVYLCASSLATGGVNEKLFFGSGTQLSVL.

This chain connects TRBV10-1 to TRBJ2-5; TRBD2 is a possible D gene (6 bases). Germline V gives CDR1 WNHNN, CDR2 SYGVQD (reference sequence). The CDR3 consists of 14 residues. Trimming removed 3 bases at V and 8 bases at J, with 16 bases between. CDR3 in DNA: TGCGCCAGCAGTGAAACTAGCCCAGGGCGAACCCAGTACTTC. It translates to CASSETSPGRTQYF.

The chain is built from TRBV6-5 and TRBJ2-1; D is undetermined. The CDR3 is made up of 14 amino acids. V was clipped by 7 bases and J by 3 bases, with 13 bases between them. CDR1 and CDR2 from the germline V gene are MNHEY and SVGAGI. The CDR3 DNA sequence: TGTGCCAGCAAGTGGTCAGGAGACTACAATGAGCAGTTCTTC. It is translated as CASKWSGDYNEQFF.

The chain couples TRBV29-1 to TRBJ1-5; a possible D gene is TRBD1 (6 bases). The CDR3 extends over 14 amino acids. The germline CDR1 and CDR2 sequences are SQVTM and ANQGSEA. V was trimmed by 5 bases and J by 2 bases, leaving 13 bases between them. CDR3: CSVSRGKGNQPQHF. In DNA form, the CDR3 reads TGCAGCGTTTCCAGGGGTAAGGGCAATCAGCCCCAGCATTTT.

The chain has TRBV9 and TRBJ2-3; 9 bases line up with TRBD2. The CDR3 has 17 residues. V lost 4 bases to trimming and J lost 2 bases; unmatched junction nucleotides: 11. The germline V gene has CDR1 SGDLS and CDR2 YYNGEE. The CDR3 DNA follows: TGTGCCAGCAGCTTCTCCAGGGTAGCGGGGGCCACAGATACGCAGTATTTT. It encodes CASSFSRVAGATDTQYF.

CDR3 coding DNA: TGTGCCAGCAGGACAATCGTTAAAGACAATGAGCAGTTCTTC. It specifies CASRTIVKDNEQFF. The J gene is TRBJ2-1, the V gene TRBV6-5, with D hard to call. CDR3 length: 14 amino acids. V lost 6 bases and J lost 5, with 14 bases in between. Looked up from germline, CDR1 is MNHEY and CDR2 is SVGAGI.

In this sample, this clone turned up once. This chain connects TRBV7-9 to TRBJ1-1; a weak D match, TRBD1 (5 bases). CDR1 SEHNR and CDR2 FQNEAQ come from the germline V gene (reference sequence). V lost 4 bases to trimming and J lost 0 bases, with 15 bases between them. This CDR3 comprises 16 residues. CDR3 DNA: TGTGCCAGCAGCTCTTGGGGGGGGATCATGAACACTGAAGCTTTCTTT. This translates into CASSSWGGIMNTEAFF. Drawing the rest from reference TRBV7-9 and TRBJ1-1, the complete variable domain is DTGVSQNPRHKITKRGQNVTFRCDPISEHNRLYWYRQTLGQGPEFLTYFQNEAQLEKSRLLSDRFSAERPKGSFSTLEIQRTEQGDSAMYLCASSSWGGIMNTEAFFGQGTRLTVV.

V usage is TRBV4-1 and J usage is TRBJ2-5; no clear D. Between the trimmed V and J ends, which lost 0 bases and 4 bases, there was a span of 6 bases. The CDR3 has 13 amino acids. In germline, CDR1 is MGHRA, CDR2 YSYEKL. CDR3 nucleotides: TGCGCCAGCAGCCAAGATCCCGGAGAGACCCAGTACTTC. It is translated as CASSQDPGETQYF.

This clone was found once. This chain links TRBV25-1 with TRBJ2-2, with D tentatively TRBD2 (5 bases). Per the germline V gene, CDR1 is MGHDK and CDR2 is SYGVNS. The CDR3 loop spans 12 amino acids. V was clipped by 8 bases and J by 6 bases, with 10 bases between them. CDR3 bases: TGTGCCAGCGAGGGTCCAGCCGGGGAGCTGTTTTTT. Translated, it gives CASEGPAGELFF.

V and J are TRBV7-9 and TRBJ1-4, with TRBD1 as a possible D gene (6 bases). CDR1 is SEHNR and CDR2 is FQNEAQ in the germline V gene (reference sequence). The CDR3 covers 14 residues. V was cut by 5 bases and J by 4 bases, with 11 bases left in between. CDR3 DNA: TGTGCCAGCAGCGGGGGGCAGCTTAATGAAAAACTGTTTTTT. Translated: CASSGGQLNEKLFF.

The chain recombines TRBV14 with TRBJ1-5, with D tentatively TRBD1 (5 bases). Germline V gene data show CDR1 as SGHDN and CDR2 as FVKESK. V lost 1 base and J 6 bases, leaving 10 bases between the germline ends. This CDR3 is 14 amino acids long. CDR3 in amino acids: CASSQGQGTQPQHF. The CDR3 region has the DNA TGTGCCAGCAGCCAAGGTCAGGGCACTCAGCCCCAGCATTTT.